A single sample gave rise to the 7 T cell receptor beta chains below, sequenced in a study of T cells in Graves' hyperthyroidism and ophthalmopathy. Amplification yielded TCR beta CDR3 regions, with RNA transcripts as the source. Primed by the HTBI set, a first-round RT-PCR was run on the TCR CDR3. TCRdb recomputed calls from the multiplex PCR reads with MiXCR, one row per CDR3 protein. The sample lists a few hundred thousand distinct CDR3 sequences; approximately 23% were seen once. Specimen: blood. Every receptor here comes from a woman aged 70-85 years with Graves' ophthalmopathy.

This clonotype came up once. The V and J genes are TRBV5-5 and TRBJ2-5, with TRBD2 matching 9 bases. V was pared by 0 bases and J by 2 bases, with 5 bases of the junction left unmatched. CDR1 is SGHKS and CDR2 is YYEKEE in the germline V gene (reference sequence). The CDR3 runs to 16 residues. This CDR3 reads CASSLGLTSGQETQYF. In DNA, the CDR3 is TGTGCCAGCAGCTTGGGGCTAACTAGCGGGCAAGAGACCCAGTACTTC.

Comment on this clonotype: The junction shows a germline mismatch at one end, possibly a read error. The V gene is TRBV6-1, the J gene TRBJ2-2; D might be TRBD2 (5 bases). The CDR3 totals 15 residues. CDR1 MNHNS and CDR2 SASEGT come from the germline V gene. The CDR3 here is CASRASLGNTGEPFF. CDR3 DNA sequence: TGTGCCAGCAGAGCCTCACTAGGGAACACCGGGGAGCCGTTTTTT.

The chain couples TRBV11-3 to TRBJ2-1; 10 positions match TRBD2. V was pared by 5 bases and J by 6 bases, with 10 bases of the junction left unmatched. The germline V gene has CDR1 SGHNT and CDR2 YENEEA. The CDR3 totals 16 residues. The DNA for the CDR3 is TGTGCCAGCAGCCTAAACCGACTAGCGGGCCCCAATGAGCAGTTCTTC. Amino acids: CASSLNRLAGPNEQFF.

V and J are TRBV20-1 and TRBJ1-2; D gene unclear. Trimming pared 8 bases from V and 8 bases from J, leaving 18 bases between. This CDR3 spans 12 amino acids. Germline-derived CDR1 and CDR2 are DFQATT and SNEGSKA (reference sequence). The CDR3 reads CSSFRAPPGYTF. CDR3 nucleotides: TGCAGTTCCTTCCGCGCTCCCCCCGGCTACACCTTC.

This clonotype was seen at least ten times. V is TRBV28 and J is TRBJ1-1, with a possible D match to TRBD1 (5 bases). V was shortened by 6 bases and J by 10 bases, with 18 bases between the two germline ends. CDR3 length: 13 residues. Looked up from germline, CDR1 is MDHEN and CDR2 is SYDVKM. CDR3: CASRGPGRVGAFF. CDR3 nucleotide sequence: TGTGCCAGCAGGGGCCCAGGGAGGGTCGGAGCTTTCTTT.

This clonotype came up a few times. The rearrangement joins TRBV11-2 to TRBJ1-2; weak D call: TRBD1 (5 bases). Germline V gives CDR1 SGHAT, CDR2 FQNNGV. Trimming left V 5 bases short and J 7 bases short, with 8 bases between. The CDR3 spans 11 residues. This CDR3 is CASSPRGGYTF. CDR3 coding DNA: TGTGCCAGCAGCCCGAGGGGTGGCTACACCTTC.

Ten or more counts support this clonotype. The chain links TRBV5-5 to TRBJ1-1, with D hard to call. This CDR3 has 14 amino acids. The V and J ends lost 2 bases and 1 base respectively, with 9 bases between them. Per germline, CDR1 SGHKS and CDR2 YYEKEE (reference sequence). CDR3 sequence reads: CASSFGHTNTEAFF. The DNA for the CDR3 is TGTGCCAGCAGCTTCGGCCACACGAACACTGAAGCTTTCTTT.